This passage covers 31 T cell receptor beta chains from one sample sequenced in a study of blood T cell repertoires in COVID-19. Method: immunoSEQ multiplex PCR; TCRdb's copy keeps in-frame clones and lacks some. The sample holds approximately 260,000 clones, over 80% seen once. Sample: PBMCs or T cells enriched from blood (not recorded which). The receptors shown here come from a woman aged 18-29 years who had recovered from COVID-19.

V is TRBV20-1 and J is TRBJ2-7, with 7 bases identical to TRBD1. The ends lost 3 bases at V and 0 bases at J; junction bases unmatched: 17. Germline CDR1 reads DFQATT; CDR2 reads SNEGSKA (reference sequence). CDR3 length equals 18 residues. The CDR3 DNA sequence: TGCAGTGCTAGTAGACAGGGTAAAATGGGTAAGGCCTCCTACGAGCAGTACTTC. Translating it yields CSASRQGKMGKASYEQYF.

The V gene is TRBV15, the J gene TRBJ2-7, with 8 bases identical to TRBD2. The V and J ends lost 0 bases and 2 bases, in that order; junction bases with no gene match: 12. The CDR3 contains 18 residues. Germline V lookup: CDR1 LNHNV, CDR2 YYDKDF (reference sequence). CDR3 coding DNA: TGTGCCACCAGCAGAGATCCTATTGCCAGCGGGAGAACCTACGAGCAGTACTTC. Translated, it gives CATSRDPIASGRTYEQYF.

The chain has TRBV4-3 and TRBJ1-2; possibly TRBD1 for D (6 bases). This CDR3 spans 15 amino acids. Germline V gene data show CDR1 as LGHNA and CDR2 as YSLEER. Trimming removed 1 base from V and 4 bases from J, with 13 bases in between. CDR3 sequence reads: CASSQGPGVGYGYTF. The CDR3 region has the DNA TGCGCCAGCAGCCAAGGTCCAGGGGTGGGCTATGGCTACACCTTC.

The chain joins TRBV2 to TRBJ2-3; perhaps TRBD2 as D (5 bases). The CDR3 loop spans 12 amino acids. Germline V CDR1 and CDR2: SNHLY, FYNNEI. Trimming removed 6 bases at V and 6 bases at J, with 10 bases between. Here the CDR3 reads CASSLAGDTQYF. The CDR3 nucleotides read TGTGCCAGCAGCCTAGCTGGTGATACGCAGTATTTT.

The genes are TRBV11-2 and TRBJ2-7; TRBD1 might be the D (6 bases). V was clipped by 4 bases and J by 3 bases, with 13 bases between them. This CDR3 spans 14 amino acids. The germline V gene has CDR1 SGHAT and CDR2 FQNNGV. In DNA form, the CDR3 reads TGTGCCAGCAGCTCCCTGACAGGTTACTACGAGCAGTACTTC. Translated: CASSSLTGYYEQYF.

CDR3 sequence: CASSELAGETQYF. CDR3 nucleotides: TGTGCCAGCAGTGAACTAGCGGGAGAGACCCAGTACTTC. J is TRBJ2-5 and V is TRBV6-1; TRBD2 matches at 8 bases. Per germline, CDR1 MNHNS and CDR2 SASEGT. J gave up 4 bases and V 2 bases, and 0 bases lay outside the gene matches. The CDR3 length is 13 residues.

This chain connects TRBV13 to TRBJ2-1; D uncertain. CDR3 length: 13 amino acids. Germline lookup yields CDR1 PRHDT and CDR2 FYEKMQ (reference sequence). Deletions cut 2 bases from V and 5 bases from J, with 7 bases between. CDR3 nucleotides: TGTGCCAGCAGCTTAACCCAGAACAATGAGCAGTTCTTC. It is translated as CASSLTQNNEQFF.

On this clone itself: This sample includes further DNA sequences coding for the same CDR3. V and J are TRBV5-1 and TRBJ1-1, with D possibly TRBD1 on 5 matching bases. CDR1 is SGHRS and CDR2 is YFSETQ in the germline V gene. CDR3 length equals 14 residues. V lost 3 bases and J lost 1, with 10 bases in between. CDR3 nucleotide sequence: TGCGCCAGCAGCTCAGGGACTGCGAACACTGAAGCTTTCTTT. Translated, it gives CASSSGTANTEAFF.

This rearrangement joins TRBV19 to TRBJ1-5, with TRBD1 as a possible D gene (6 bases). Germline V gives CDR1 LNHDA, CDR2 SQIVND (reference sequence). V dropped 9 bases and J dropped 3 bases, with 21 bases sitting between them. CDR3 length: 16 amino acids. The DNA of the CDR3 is TGTGCCAGCGTAGCGAGAGGGGGTTTGAACAATCAGCCCCAGCATTTT. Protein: CASVARGGLNNQPQHF.

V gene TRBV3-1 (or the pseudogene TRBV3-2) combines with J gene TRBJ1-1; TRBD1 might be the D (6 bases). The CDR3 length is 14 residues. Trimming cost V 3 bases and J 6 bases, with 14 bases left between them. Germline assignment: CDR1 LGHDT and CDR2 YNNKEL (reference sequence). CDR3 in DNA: TGTGCCAGCAGCCACTTACAGGGCTCGTCTGAAGCTTTCTTT. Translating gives CASSHLQGSSEAFF.

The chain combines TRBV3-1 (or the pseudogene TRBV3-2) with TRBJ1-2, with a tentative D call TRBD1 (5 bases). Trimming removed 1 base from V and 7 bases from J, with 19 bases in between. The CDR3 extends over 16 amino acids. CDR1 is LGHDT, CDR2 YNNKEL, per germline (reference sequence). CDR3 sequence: CASSQVGTQKVGGYTF. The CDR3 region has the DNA TGTGCCAGCAGCCAAGTCGGGACTCAAAAAGTCGGTGGCTACACCTTC.

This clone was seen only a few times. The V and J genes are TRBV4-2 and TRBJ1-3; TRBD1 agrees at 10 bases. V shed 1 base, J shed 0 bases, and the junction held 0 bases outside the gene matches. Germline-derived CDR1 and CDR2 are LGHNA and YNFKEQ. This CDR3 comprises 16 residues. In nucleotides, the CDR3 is TGTGCCAGCAGCCAAGGGACAGGGGGCTCTGGAAACACCATATATTTT. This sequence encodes CASSQGTGGSGNTIYF.

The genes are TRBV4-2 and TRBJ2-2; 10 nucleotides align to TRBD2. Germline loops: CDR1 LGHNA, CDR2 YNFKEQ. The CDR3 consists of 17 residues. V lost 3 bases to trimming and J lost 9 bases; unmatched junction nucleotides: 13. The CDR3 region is CASSQRPTSGSLWELFF. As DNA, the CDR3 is TGTGCCAGCAGCCAGAGACCGACTAGCGGGTCTCTCTGGGAGCTGTTTTTT.

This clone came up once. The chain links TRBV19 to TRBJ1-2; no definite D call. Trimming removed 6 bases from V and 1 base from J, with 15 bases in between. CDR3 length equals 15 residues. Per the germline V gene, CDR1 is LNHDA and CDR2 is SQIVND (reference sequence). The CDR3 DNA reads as TGTGCCAGTAGCCCGGGAGGAACTCTTAACTATGGCTACACCTTC. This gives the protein CASSPGGTLNYGYTF.

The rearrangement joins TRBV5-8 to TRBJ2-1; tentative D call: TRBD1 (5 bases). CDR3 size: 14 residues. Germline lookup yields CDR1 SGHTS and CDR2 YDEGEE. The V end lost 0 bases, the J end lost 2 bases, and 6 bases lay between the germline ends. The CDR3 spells CASSLGGAYNEQFF. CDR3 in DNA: TGTGCCAGCAGCTTGGGGGGCGCCTACAATGAGCAGTTCTTC.

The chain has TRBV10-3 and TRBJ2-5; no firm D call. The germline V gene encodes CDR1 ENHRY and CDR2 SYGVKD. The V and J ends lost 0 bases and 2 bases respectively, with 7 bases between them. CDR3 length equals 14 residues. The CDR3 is CAISESTRQETQYF. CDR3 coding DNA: TGTGCCATCAGTGAGTCAACCAGGCAAGAGACCCAGTACTTC.

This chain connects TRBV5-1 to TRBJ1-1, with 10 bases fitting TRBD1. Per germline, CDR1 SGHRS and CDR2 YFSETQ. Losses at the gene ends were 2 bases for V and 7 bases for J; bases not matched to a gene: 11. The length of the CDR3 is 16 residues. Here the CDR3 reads CASSLGRDRGGREAFF. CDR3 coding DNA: TGCGCCAGCAGCTTAGGTAGGGACAGGGGAGGTCGTGAAGCTTTCTTT.

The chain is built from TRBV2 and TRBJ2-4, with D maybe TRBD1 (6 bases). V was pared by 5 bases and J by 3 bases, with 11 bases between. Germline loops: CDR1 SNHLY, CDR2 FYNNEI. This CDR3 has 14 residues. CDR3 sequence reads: CASSTGRNKNIQYF. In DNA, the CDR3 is TGTGCCAGCAGTACAGGGCGAAACAAAAACATTCAGTACTTC.

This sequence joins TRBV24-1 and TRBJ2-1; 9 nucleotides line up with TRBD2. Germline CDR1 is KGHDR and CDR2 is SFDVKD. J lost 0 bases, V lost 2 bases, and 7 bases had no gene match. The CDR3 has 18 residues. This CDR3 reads CATSDSSSGMSSYNEQFF. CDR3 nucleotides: TGTGCCACCAGTGATTCCTCTAGCGGGATGAGCTCCTACAATGAGCAGTTCTTC.

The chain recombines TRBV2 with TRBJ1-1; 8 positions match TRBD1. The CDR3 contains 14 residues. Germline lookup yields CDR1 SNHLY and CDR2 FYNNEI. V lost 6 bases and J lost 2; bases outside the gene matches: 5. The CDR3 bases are TGTGCCAGCAGGGGGGACAGGCTTAACACTGAAGCTTTCTTT. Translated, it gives CASRGDRLNTEAFF.

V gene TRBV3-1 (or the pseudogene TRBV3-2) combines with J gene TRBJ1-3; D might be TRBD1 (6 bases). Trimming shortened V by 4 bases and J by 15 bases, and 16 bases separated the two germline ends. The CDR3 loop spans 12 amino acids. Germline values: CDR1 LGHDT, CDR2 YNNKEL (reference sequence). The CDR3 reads CASSPLNGQPYF. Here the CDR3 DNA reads TGTGCCAGCAGCCCGTTAAATGGACAGCCATATTTT.

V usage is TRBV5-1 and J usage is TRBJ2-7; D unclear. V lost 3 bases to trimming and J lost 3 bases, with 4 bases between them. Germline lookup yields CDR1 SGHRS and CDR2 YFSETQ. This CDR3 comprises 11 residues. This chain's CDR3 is CASSSNYEQYF. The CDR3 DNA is TGCGCCAGCAGCTCTAACTACGAGCAGTACTTC. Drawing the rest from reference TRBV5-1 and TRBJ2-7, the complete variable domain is KAGVTQTPRYLIKTRGQQVTLSCSPISGHRSVSWYQQTPGQGLQFLFEYFSETQRNKGNFPGRFSGRQFSNSRSEMNVSTLELGDSALYLCASSSNYEQYFGPGTRLTVT.

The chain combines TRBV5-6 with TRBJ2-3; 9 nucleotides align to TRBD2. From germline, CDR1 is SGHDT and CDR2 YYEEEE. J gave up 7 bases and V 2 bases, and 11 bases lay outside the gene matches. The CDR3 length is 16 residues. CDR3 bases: TGTGCCAGCAGCTTCTCGACTAGCGGTGGGGTATATACGCAGTATTTT. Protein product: CASSFSTSGGVYTQYF.

The DNA for the CDR3 is TGTGCCAGCACCCAAGGACAGGGGAACACTGAAGCTTTCTTT. This encodes CASTQGQGNTEAFF. The rearrangement joins TRBV13 to TRBJ1-1; TRBD1 aligns across 8 bases. CDR1 is PRHDT and CDR2 is FYEKMQ in the germline V gene (reference sequence). Unmatched junction bases numbered 5, after V lost 7 bases and J lost 1 base. CDR3 length: 14 residues.

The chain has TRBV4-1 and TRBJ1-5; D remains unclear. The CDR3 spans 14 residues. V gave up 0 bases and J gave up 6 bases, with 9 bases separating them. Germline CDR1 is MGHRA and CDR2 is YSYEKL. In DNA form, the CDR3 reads TGCGCCAGCAGCCAAGAACCCAGTTCTCAGCCCCAGCATTTT. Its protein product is CASSQEPSSQPQHF.

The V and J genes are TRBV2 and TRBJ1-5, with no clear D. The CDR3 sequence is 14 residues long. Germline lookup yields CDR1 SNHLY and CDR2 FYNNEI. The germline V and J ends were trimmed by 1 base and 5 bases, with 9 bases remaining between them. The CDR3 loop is CASSEERTDQPQHF. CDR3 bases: TGTGCCAGCAGTGAAGAGAGAACAGATCAGCCCCAGCATTTT.

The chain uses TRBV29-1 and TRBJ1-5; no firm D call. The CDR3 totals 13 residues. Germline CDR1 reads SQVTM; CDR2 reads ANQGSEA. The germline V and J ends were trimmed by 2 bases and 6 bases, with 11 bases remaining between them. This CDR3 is CSVEWRSGQPQHF. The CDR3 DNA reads TGCAGCGTTGAATGGAGATCGGGTCAGCCCCAGCATTTT.

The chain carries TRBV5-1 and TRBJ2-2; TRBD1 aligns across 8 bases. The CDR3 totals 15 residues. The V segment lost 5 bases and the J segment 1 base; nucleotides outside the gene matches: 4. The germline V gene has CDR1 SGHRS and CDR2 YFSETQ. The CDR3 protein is CASSPDRENTGELFF. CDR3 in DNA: TGCGCCAGCAGTCCGGACAGGGAGAACACCGGGGAGCTGTTTTTT. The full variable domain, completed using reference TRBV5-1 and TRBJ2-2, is KAGVTQTPRYLIKTRGQQVTLSCSPISGHRSVSWYQQTPGQGLQFLFEYFSETQRNKGNFPGRFSGRQFSNSRSEMNVSTLELGDSALYLCASSPDRENTGELFFGEGSRLTVL.

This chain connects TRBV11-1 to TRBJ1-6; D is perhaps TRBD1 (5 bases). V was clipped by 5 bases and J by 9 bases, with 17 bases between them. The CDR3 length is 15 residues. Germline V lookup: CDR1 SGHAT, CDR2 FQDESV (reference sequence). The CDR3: CASSVSGASASPLHF. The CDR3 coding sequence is TGTGCCAGCAGCGTAAGCGGGGCGTCGGCTTCACCCCTCCACTTT.

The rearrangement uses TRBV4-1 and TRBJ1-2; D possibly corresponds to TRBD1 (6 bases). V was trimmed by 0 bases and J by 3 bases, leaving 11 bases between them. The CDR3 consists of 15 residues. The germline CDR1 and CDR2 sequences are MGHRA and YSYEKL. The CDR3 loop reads CASSQDGQMDYGYTF. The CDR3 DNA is TGCGCCAGCAGCCAAGACGGACAGATGGACTATGGCTACACCTTC.

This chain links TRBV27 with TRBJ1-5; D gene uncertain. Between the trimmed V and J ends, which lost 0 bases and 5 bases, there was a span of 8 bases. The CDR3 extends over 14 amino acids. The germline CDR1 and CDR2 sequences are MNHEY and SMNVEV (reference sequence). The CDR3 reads CASSLSLDYQPQHF. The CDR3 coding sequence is TGTGCCAGCAGTTTATCATTGGACTATCAGCCCCAGCATTTT.